These 5 T cell receptor beta chains share one sample of origin, sequenced in a study of spatial heterogeneity in lung cancer. Findings and limits, study-wide: Tumoral mutation counts were tracked by counts of expanded intratumoral alpha and beta TCRs.

Time point indicated: sample taken at primary tumor resection. Their antigens are not known. MiXCR, applied by TCRdb to the 5' RACE reads, yields one record per CDR3 protein. The table includes 10,000 or so distinct CDR3 sequences, 8.7% detected once. The sample consisted of lung tumor tissue, taken at surgery. The receptors derive from a female donor with early-stage non-small cell lung cancer.

V is TRBV9 and J is TRBJ2-3; D gene unclear. The V end was cut by 0 bases, the J end by 6 bases, with 11 bases between. The CDR3 extends over 14 amino acids. Per germline, CDR1 SGDLS and CDR2 YYNGEE. CDR3 protein: CASSVVHVADTQYF. The CDR3 DNA sequence: TGTGCCAGCAGCGTAGTCCACGTTGCGGATACGCAGTATTTT.

This clonotype showed up many times. The CDR3 loop reads CASSVGQWYIYDLHF. Here the CDR3 DNA reads TGTGCCAGCAGTGTCGGACAGTGGTACATTTATGACCTCCACTTT. The chain uses TRBV28 and TRBJ1-6; D is possibly TRBD1 (6 bases). The germline gives CDR1 MDHEN, CDR2 SYDVKM. Trimming left V 5 bases short and J 15 bases short, with 23 bases between. The length of the CDR3 is 15 residues. Complete variable domain (other parts from reference TRBV28 and TRBJ1-6): DVKVTQSSRYLVKRTGEKVFLECVQDMDHENMFWYRQDPGLGLRLIYFSYDVKMKEKGDIPEGYSVSREKKERFSLILESASTNQTSMYLCASSVGQWYIYDLHFGNGTRLTVT.

A few counts support this clonotype. This chain connects TRBV20-1 to TRBJ2-1, with 7 bases lining up with TRBD2. The CDR3 loop spans 13 amino acids. The J segment lost 16 bases and the V segment lost 6 bases, leaving 18 bases of the junction unmatched. Germline V gene lookup returns CDR1 DFQATT and CDR2 SNEGSKA (reference sequence). The CDR3 here is CSAGPTEWDYSFF. For the CDR3, the DNA is TGCAGTGCCGGTCCGACAGAATGGGACTACTCTTTCTTC.

This clonotype has only a few counts. The chain is built from TRBV6-5 and TRBJ2-7; D tentatively fits TRBD1 or TRBD2 (6 bases each). This CDR3 region has 12 residues. CDR1 is MNHEY and CDR2 is SVGAGI in the germline V gene. Trimming shortened V by 5 bases and J by 9 bases, and 14 bases separated the two germline ends. The CDR3 reads CASSQGTLRQYF. DNA for the CDR3: TGTGCCAGCAGTCAGGGGACTCTGCGGCAGTACTTC.

The genes are TRBV9 and TRBJ1-3; 9 bases map to TRBD1. The junction had 3 bases not matched to a gene; V was cut back by 1 base and J by 4 bases. The CDR3 loop spans 15 amino acids. The germline V gene encodes CDR1 SGDLS and CDR2 YYNGEE. DNA for the CDR3: TGTGCCAGCAGCGTACCCGGGACAGGGGGAAACACCATATATTTT. Translating gives CASSVPGTGGNTIYF.